These T cell receptor beta chains were read from a single sample in a study of cytomegalovirus exposure and HLA in healthy donors. Here immunoSEQ multiplex PCR was the method, and the copy in TCRdb shows in-frame clones only, minus some. The sample comprises 120,000 to 150,000 clones, around 57% of which are singletons, and approximately 1.7% rests with the top ten. What was sequenced was PBMCs. The receptors here all came from a male donor in good health and CMV-seronegative. Both conserved end residues are part of each CDR3. The D gene is left open where the match is weak. Clone size appears in some rows only: once, few, many, or a class for an expanded clone.

size: NA
V: TRBV10-3
D: TRBD2
J: TRBJ2-7
CDR3: CAIRGGGGAGYEQYF
DNA: TGTGCCATCCGTGGGGGCGGGGGGGCCGGCTACGAGCAGTACTTC

size: NA
V: TRBV5-1
D: NA
J: TRBJ2-7
CDR3: CASRTDLYEQYF
DNA: TGCGCCAGTAGGACAGACCTCTACGAGCAGTACTTC

size: NA
V: TRBV18
D: TRBD1
J: TRBJ2-5
CDR3: CASSRNRGQETQYF
DNA: TGTGCCAGCTCACGAAACAGGGGCCAAGAGACCCAGTACTTC

size: NA
V: TRBV7-6
D: NA
J: TRBJ2-7
CDR3: CASSPLDNSYEQYF
DNA: TGTGCCAGCAGCCCACTGGACAACTCCTACGAGCAGTACTTC

size: NA
V: TRBV28
D: NA
J: TRBJ1-2
CDR3: CASSLSRYGYTF
DNA: TGTGCCAGCAGTTTATCTAGATATGGCTACACCTTC

size: NA
V: TRBV7-8
D: NA
J: TRBJ2-7
CDR3: CASSLAAHEQYF
DNA: TGTGCCAGCAGCTTAGCAGCGCACGAGCAGTACTTC

size: NA
V: TRBV5-4
D: TRBD1
J: TRBJ2-3
CDR3: CASSLPGQGTDTQYF
DNA: TGTGCCAGCAGCCTACCGGGACAGGGAACAGATACGCAGTATTTT

size: NA
V: TRBV28
D: NA
J: TRBJ1-6
CDR3: CASTPGQFVNSPLHF
DNA: TGTGCCAGCACCCCCGGACAGTTCGTTAATTCACCCCTCCACTTT

size: NA
V: TRBV2
D: NA
J: TRBJ1-5
CDR3: CASSVGTSAGPQHF
DNA: TGTGCCAGCAGTGTGGGCACGTCGGCGGGGCCCCAGCATTTT

size: NA
V: TRBV5-3
D: NA
J: TRBJ1-3
CDR3: CARSLALDPSSGNTIYF
DNA: TGTGCCAGAAGCTTGGCCCTAGACCCCAGTTCTGGAAACACCATATATTTT

size: NA
V: TRBV5-1
D: NA
J: TRBJ2-5
CDR3: CASSLKFGGGTQYF
DNA: TGCGCCAGCAGCTTGAAGTTCGGGGGAGGGACCCAGTACTTC

size: NA
V: TRBV19
D: TRBD1
J: TRBJ1-5
CDR3: CASSTGGESNQPQHF
DNA: TGTGCCAGTAGTACAGGGGGCGAAAGCAATCAGCCCCAGCATTTT

size: NA
V: TRBV6-1
D: TRBD1
J: TRBJ2-7
CDR3: CASSEQPGQGYYEQYF
DNA: TGTGCCAGCAGTGAACAGCCGGGACAGGGATACTACGAGCAGTACTTC

size: NA
V: TRBV18
D: NA
J: TRBJ1-1
CDR3: CASSPNMNTEAFF
DNA: TGTGCCAGCTCACCCAACATGAACACTGAAGCTTTCTTT

size: NA
V: TRBV5-6
D: TRBD2
J: TRBJ2-7
CDR3: CASSRTSGYEQYF
DNA: TGTGCCAGCAGCCGGACTAGCGGATACGAACAGTACTTC

size: NA
V: TRBV19
D: TRBD1
J: TRBJ1-1
CDR3: CASRDRDRGMGTEAFF
DNA: TGTGCCAGTAGGGACCGGGACAGGGGAATGGGCACTGAAGCTTTCTTT

size: NA
V: TRBV7-2
D: NA
J: TRBJ2-2
CDR3: CASSPNNANTGELFF
DNA: TGTGCCAGCAGCCCCAACAATGCGAACACCGGGGAGCTGTTTTTT

size: NA
V: TRBV5-1
D: NA
J: TRBJ2-7
CDR3: CASSFYRQGGSAEQYF
DNA: TGCGCCAGCAGCTTCTATCGACAGGGAGGATCGGCCGAGCAGTACTTC

size: NA
V: TRBV9
D: TRBD2
J: TRBJ2-1
CDR3: CASSVVAGSNEQFF
DNA: TGTGCCAGCAGCGTAGTAGCGGGGTCCAATGAGCAGTTCTTC

size: NA
V: TRBV11-2
D: NA
J: TRBJ2-1
CDR3: CASSLDRGDEQFF
DNA: TGTGCCAGCAGCTTAGACAGGGGCGATGAGCAGTTCTTC

size: NA
V: TRBV6-1
D: TRBD1
J: TRBJ1-5
CDR3: CASRGDRGKGQPQHF
DNA: TGTGCCAGCAGAGGGGACAGGGGAAAGGGGCAGCCCCAGCATTTT

size: NA
V: TRBV15
D: NA
J: TRBJ2-2
CDR3: CATSRPGELFF
DNA: TGTGCCACCAGCAGGCCAGGAGAGCTGTTTTTT

size: NA
V: TRBV7-2
D: NA
J: TRBJ2-3
CDR3: CASSLARNTDTQYF
DNA: TGTGCCAGCAGCTTAGCCAGAAACACAGATACGCAGTATTTT

size: NA
V: TRBV12-2
D: NA
J: TRBJ2-1
CDR3: CASRLARVGGNEQFF
DNA: TGTGCAAGTCGCTTAGCCAGGGTGGGTGGGAATGAGCAGTTCTTC

size: NA
V: TRBV14
D: TRBD1
J: TRBJ1-1
CDR3: CASSATGVNTEAFF
DNA: TGTGCCAGCAGCGCGACAGGGGTGAACACTGAAGCTTTCTTT

size: few
V: TRBV5-6
D: NA
J: TRBJ1-5
CDR3: CASSLGQLNQPQHF
DNA: TGTGCCAGCAGCTTGGGACAGCTCAATCAGCCCCAGCATTTT

size: NA
V: TRBV29-1
D: NA
J: TRBJ2-5
CDR3: CSVDKDSGVETQYF
DNA: TGCAGCGTTGATAAGGACAGCGGGGTGGAGACCCAGTACTTC

size: many
V: TRBV5-6
D: NA
J: TRBJ2-1
CDR3: CASSSTQPRVF
DNA: TGTGCCAGCAGCTCGACCCAACCCAGGGTCTTC

size: NA
V: TRBV27
D: NA
J: TRBJ2-5
CDR3: CASWTEEETQYF
DNA: TGTGCCAGCTGGACAGAGGAAGAGACCCAGTACTTC

size: few
V: TRBV7-7
D: TRBD1
J: TRBJ2-5
CDR3: CASSLGGQVGVETQYF
DNA: TGTGCTAGCAGCTTAGGCGGACAGGTGGGGGTCGAGACCCAGTACTTC

size: NA
V: TRBV7-2
D: TRBD1
J: TRBJ1-6
CDR3: CAVRRDRETYNSPLHF
DNA: TGTGCCGTCCGCCGGGACAGGGAAACCTATAATTCACCCCTCCACTTT

size: NA
V: TRBV7-8
D: TRBD1
J: TRBJ1-5
CDR3: CASSLAHLQGEQPQHF
DNA: TGTGCCAGCAGCTTAGCCCATCTACAGGGGGAACAGCCCCAGCATTTT

size: NA
V: TRBV28
D: NA
J: TRBJ2-6
CDR3: CASSLYSGSGANVLTF
DNA: TGTGCCAGCAGTTTATATTCCGGCTCTGGGGCCAACGTCCTGACTTTC

size: NA
V: TRBV7-6
D: TRBD2
J: TRBJ2-1
CDR3: CASSLSGGAHGEQFF
DNA: TGTGCCAGCAGCCTAAGCGGGGGGGCTCACGGTGAGCAGTTCTTC

size: NA
V: TRBV7-7
D: TRBD1
J: TRBJ2-1
CDR3: CASSSGTGGYNEQFF
DNA: TGTGCCAGCAGCTCCGGGACAGGGGGTTACAATGAGCAGTTCTTC

size: once
V: TRBV6-6
D: TRBD1
J: TRBJ1-6
CDR3: CASSAGGYNSPLHF
DNA: TGTGCCAGCAGTGCAGGGGGATATAATTCACCCCTCCACTTT

size: NA
V: TRBV7-2
D: NA
J: TRBJ1-5
CDR3: CASSLPGGNQPQHF
DNA: TGTGCCAGCAGCTTACCGGGGGGCAATCAGCCCCAGCATTTT

size: NA
V: TRBV14
D: NA
J: TRBJ2-5
CDR3: CASSQGGWKTQYF
DNA: TGTGCCAGCAGCCAAGGCGGGTGGAAGACCCAGTACTTC

size: NA
V: TRBV14
D: NA
J: TRBJ2-1
CDR3: CASSRLTGFGNEQFF
DNA: TGTGCCAGCAGCCGCTTGACAGGTTTCGGCAATGAGCAGTTCTTC

size: NA
V: TRBV5-4
D: TRBD1
J: TRBJ2-7
CDR3: CASSLPGQSYEQYF
DNA: TGTGCCAGCAGCTTGCCGGGACAGTCTTACGAGCAGTACTTC

size: NA
V: TRBV29-1
D: NA
J: TRBJ1-1
CDR3: CSVGGQLNTEAFF
DNA: TGCAGCGTTGGAGGACAGTTGAACACTGAAGCTTTCTTT

size: NA
V: TRBV15
D: TRBD1
J: TRBJ1-5
CDR3: CATSRAGTNRGLAQHF
DNA: TGTGCCACCAGCAGAGCCGGAACAAACAGGGGCCTTGCCCAGCATTTT

size: NA
V: TRBV7-2
D: TRBD2
J: TRBJ2-7
CDR3: CASSFSYGTSGEQYF
DNA: TGTGCCAGCAGCTTTTCCTATGGGACTAGCGGGGAGCAGTACTTC

size: NA
V: TRBV19
D: NA
J: TRBJ2-6
CDR3: CASSSQSFSGANVLTF
DNA: TGTGCCAGTAGTTCCCAGTCCTTCTCTGGGGCCAACGTCCTGACTTTC

size: NA
V: TRBV19
D: NA
J: TRBJ1-1
CDR3: CASSAAPDMVGTEAFF
DNA: TGTGCCAGTAGTGCTGCACCTGACATGGTGGGCACTGAAGCTTTCTTT

size: NA
V: TRBV10-3
D: TRBD1
J: TRBJ1-1
CDR3: CATRAGGNTEAFF
DNA: TGTGCCACCCGAGCAGGGGGGAACACTGAAGCTTTCTTT

size: NA
V: TRBV7-3
D: TRBD1
J: TRBJ1-6
CDR3: CASSLRQGYSYNSPLHF
DNA: TGTGCCAGCAGCTTACGACAGGGATACTCCTATAATTCACCCCTCCACTTT

size: NA
V: TRBV7-8
D: NA
J: TRBJ1-1
CDR3: CASSLVQGNTEAFF
DNA: TGTGCCAGCAGCCTGGTTCAGGGGAACACTGAAGCTTTCTTT

size: NA
V: TRBV29-1
D: TRBD2
J: TRBJ2-7
CDR3: CSVEVAGVHEQYF
DNA: TGCAGCGTTGAAGTAGCGGGGGTGCACGAGCAGTACTTC

size: few
V: TRBV7-3
D: NA
J: TRBJ1-1
CDR3: CASSLNGGMNTEAFF
DNA: TGTGCCAGCAGCTTAAACGGGGGGATGAACACTGAAGCTTTCTTT

size: NA
V: TRBV7-9
D: TRBD1
J: TRBJ2-7
CDR3: CASSSQGDLYEQYF
DNA: TGTGCCAGCAGCTCACAGGGGGACCTCTACGAGCAGTACTTC

size: NA
V: TRBV30
D: TRBD1
J: TRBJ1-4
CDR3: CAWSGTGGSTNEKLFF
DNA: TGTGCCTGGTCGGGGACAGGGGGTTCCACTAATGAAAAACTGTTTTTT

size: NA
V: TRBV11-2
D: NA
J: TRBJ2-7
CDR3: CASSANPFYEQYF
DNA: TGTGCCAGCAGCGCGAACCCATTCTACGAGCAGTACTTC

size: few
V: TRBV15
D: TRBD1
J: TRBJ1-2
CDR3: CATSSDRGAYGYTF
DNA: TGTGCCACCAGCAGCGACAGGGGGGCCTATGGCTACACCTTC

size: NA
V: TRBV15
D: TRBD1
J: TRBJ2-5
CDR3: CATSRGRQGAGETQYF
DNA: TGTGCCACCAGCAGAGGACGACAGGGCGCTGGGGAGACCCAGTACTTC